This is a list of T cell receptor beta chains from one sample in a study of CXCR3-negative and CXCR3-positive naive CD8 T cells. TCRdb derives one entry per CDR3 protein from the 5' RACE reads, leaving out DNA. The sample's table shows about 26,000 distinct CDR3 sequences. Sequencing used naive CXCR3- CD8+ T cells from blood. The receptor set was obtained from a human donor in good health. Some clones in this sample may be carry-over from other donors' samples. The CDR3 runs from the conserved cysteine through the conserved F or W. Some rows have no size entry. The others give once, few or many, or a class for an expanded clone.

size | J | V | CDR3
- | TRBJ1-5 | TRBV12-3/TRBV12-4 | CASGQGIQPQHF
- | TRBJ1-2 | TRBV12-3/TRBV12-4 | CASRATTTWSVNYTF
- | TRBJ2-3 | TRBV11-2 | CASSLARGDEDTQYF
- | TRBJ2-5 | TRBV7-2 | CASTSLVGLTPETQYF
- | TRBJ2-2 | TRBV6-2/TRBV6-3 | CASSHYHLAEPNTGELFF
- | TRBJ2-2 | TRBV5-6 | CASLNDSGEGITGELFF
- | TRBJ2-7 | TRBV20-1 | CSASPLRSGSDGDEQYF
- | TRBJ2-1 | TRBV12-3/TRBV12-4 | CASSLYRGLGGFF
- | TRBJ2-2 | TRBV7-9 | CATYPDKNTGELFF
- | TRBJ2-1 | TRBV20-1 | CSVCTFGRGDNEQFF
- | TRBJ2-3 | TRBV12-3/TRBV12-4 | CASSLDSYTDTQYF
medium-sized | TRBJ2-2 | TRBV27 | CASSLSGPRELFF
- | TRBJ2-1 | TRBV12-5 | CASGWTGANEQFF
- | TRBJ2-2 | TRBV6-5 | CASSYGDTGELFF
- | TRBJ2-1 | TRBV7-9 | CASTSSGEYNEQFF
- | TRBJ2-2 | TRBV7-2 | CASSWWGGNTGELFF
- | TRBJ2-3 | TRBV12-3/TRBV12-4 | CASSFTAGSTDTQYF
- | TRBJ2-7 | TRBV7-9 | CASSLQGGSYEQYF
- | TRBJ2-5 | TRBV11-3 | CASSPPSVGETQYF
- | TRBJ2-2 | TRBV20-1 | CSARDSASLDTGELFF
- | TRBJ2-7 | TRBV28 | CASSLGSSTGDTYEQYF
- | TRBJ2-1 | TRBV20-1 | CSAYRDNNEQFF
medium-sized | TRBJ2-3 | TRBV6-2/TRBV6-3 | CASRRRPGGRDTQYF
- | TRBJ2-3 | TRBV12-3/TRBV12-4 | CAQSLGISQYF
- | TRBJ2-7 | TRBV27 | CASIPTGSSYEQYF
- | TRBJ2-7 | TRBV4-3 | CASSQGRDRGIEQYF
- | TRBJ2-3 | TRBV5-1 | CASSSQRLSPWGAPDTQYF
- | TRBJ1-1 | TRBV12-3/TRBV12-4 | CASSFNRGDTEAFF
- | TRBJ1-1 | TRBV15 | CATSRDVLGVGTEAFF
- | TRBJ2-1 | TRBV16 | CASSQSETGGEDNEQFF
- | TRBJ1-2 | TRBV6-5 | CASSYSALGGGYTF
- | TRBJ1-1 | TRBV20-1 | CSARDTMNTEAFF
- | TRBJ2-6 | TRBV2 | CASRIDRAGANVLTF
- | TRBJ1-5 | TRBV14 | CASSQDQGWGDSNQPQHF
- | TRBJ2-2 | TRBV19 | CASSIGALNTGELFF
- | TRBJ2-3 | TRBV15 | CATSRGGEVADTQYF
- | TRBJ2-1 | TRBV20-1 | CSARENHGTYNEQFF
- | TRBJ2-1 | TRBV14 | CASSQDSPTYNEQFF
- | TRBJ1-4 | TRBV5-1 | CASSGGTGNEKLFF
- | TRBJ2-3 | TRBV5-6 | CASSLVSSTDTQYF
- | TRBJ2-2 | TRBV27 | CASSFRLAGELFF
- | TRBJ1-1 | TRBV12-3/TRBV12-4 | CASIIRGTEAFF
- | TRBJ2-1 | TRBV28 | CASRAGEGAQQFF
- | TRBJ1-2 | TRBV28 | CASSLRGAGYGYTF
- | TRBJ2-7 | TRBV7-9 | CASSRPGQGTYEQYF
- | TRBJ2-7 | TRBV5-1 | CASSNTGLAGDEQYF
- | TRBJ2-7 | TRBV29-1 | CSVRQGRDEQYF
- | TRBJ2-1 | TRBV6-2/TRBV6-3 | CASSYGSSYNEQFF
- | TRBJ2-7 | TRBV27 | CASSFSGMLRYEQYF
- | TRBJ1-1 | TRBV4-1 | CASSHPGTVNTEAFF
- | TRBJ2-5 | TRBV28 | CASTIGTSGEETQYF
- | TRBJ1-1 | TRBV6-2/TRBV6-3 | CASSYAGTGGFEAFF
- | TRBJ1-1 | TRBV28 | CASSFRYPTGMLGGTEAFF
- | TRBJ2-1 | TRBV7-6 | CASSLWAGQESYNEQFF
- | TRBJ2-1 | TRBV20-1 | CSARNRDRNNEQFF